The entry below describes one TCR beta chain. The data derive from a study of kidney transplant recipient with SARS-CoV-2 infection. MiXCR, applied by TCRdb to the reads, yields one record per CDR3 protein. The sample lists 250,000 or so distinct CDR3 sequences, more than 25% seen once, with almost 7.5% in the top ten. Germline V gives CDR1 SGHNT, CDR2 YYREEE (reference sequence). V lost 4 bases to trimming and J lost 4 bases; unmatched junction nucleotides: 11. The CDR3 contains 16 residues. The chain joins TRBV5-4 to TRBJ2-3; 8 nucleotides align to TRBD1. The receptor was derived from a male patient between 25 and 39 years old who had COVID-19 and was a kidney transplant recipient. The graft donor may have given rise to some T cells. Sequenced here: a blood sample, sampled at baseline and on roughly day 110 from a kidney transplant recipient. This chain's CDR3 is CASSRGTGQISDTQYF. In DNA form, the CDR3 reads TGTGCCAGCAGCAGGGGGACAGGACAGATTTCAGATACGCAGTATTTT.